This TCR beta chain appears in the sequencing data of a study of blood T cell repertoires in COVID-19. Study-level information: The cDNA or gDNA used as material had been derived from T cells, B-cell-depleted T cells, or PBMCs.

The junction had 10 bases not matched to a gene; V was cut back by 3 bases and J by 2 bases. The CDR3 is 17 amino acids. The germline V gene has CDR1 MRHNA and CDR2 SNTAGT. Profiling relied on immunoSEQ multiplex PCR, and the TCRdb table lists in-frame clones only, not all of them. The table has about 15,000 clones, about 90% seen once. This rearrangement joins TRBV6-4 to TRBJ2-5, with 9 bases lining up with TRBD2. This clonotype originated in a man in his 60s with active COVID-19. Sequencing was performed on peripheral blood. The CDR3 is CASSEYAGTSSQETQYF. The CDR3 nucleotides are TGTGCCAGCAGTGAATATGCCGGGACTAGCTCTCAAGAGACCCAGTACTTC.